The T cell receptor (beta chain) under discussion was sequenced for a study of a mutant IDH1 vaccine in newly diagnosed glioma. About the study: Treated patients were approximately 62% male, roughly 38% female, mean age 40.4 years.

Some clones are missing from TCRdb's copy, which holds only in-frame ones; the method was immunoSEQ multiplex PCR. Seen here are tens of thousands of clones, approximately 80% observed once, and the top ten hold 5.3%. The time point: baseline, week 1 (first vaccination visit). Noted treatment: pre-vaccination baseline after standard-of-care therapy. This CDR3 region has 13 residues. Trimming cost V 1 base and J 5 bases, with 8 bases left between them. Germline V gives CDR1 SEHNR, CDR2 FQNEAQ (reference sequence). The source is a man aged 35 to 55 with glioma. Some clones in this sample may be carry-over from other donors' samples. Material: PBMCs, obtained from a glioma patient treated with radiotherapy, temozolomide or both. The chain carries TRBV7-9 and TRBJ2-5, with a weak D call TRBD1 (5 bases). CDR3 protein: CASSLGGRETQYF. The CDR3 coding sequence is TGTGCCAGCAGCTTAGGGGGCCGGGAGACCCAGTACTTC.